These T cell receptor beta chains were read from a single sample in a study of T cells after yellow fever vaccination. Each CDR3 protein is one row after TCRdb ran MiXCR on the 5' RACE reads. The sample lists hundreds of thousands of distinct CDR3 sequences, around 6.5% occurring once. The material sequenced was PBMCs, taken 5 days after the yellow fever booster vaccination. The receptors stem from a man aged 25-40 years who received the YFV17D yellow fever vaccine. Each CDR3 is given with its conserved first and last residue. The D gene is left open where the match is weak. Some rows have no size entry. The others give once, few or many, or a class for an expanded clone.

D: TRBD1; size: few; V: TRBV6-5; J: TRBJ2-7; DNA: TGTGCCAGCAGTCAGGGACAGCAGCAGTACTTC; CDR3: CASSQGQQQYF
D: .; size: many; V: TRBV7-9; J: TRBJ1-1; DNA: TGTGCCAGCAGCTTATCAGGGTGGGGCACTGAAGCTTTCTTT; CDR3: CASSLSGWGTEAFF
D: TRBD2; size: few; V: TRBV23-1; J: TRBJ2-2; DNA: TGCGCCAGCAGTCAAACGACTAGCGGGCGGAACACCGGGGAGCTGTTTTTT; CDR3: CASSQTTSGRNTGELFF
D: TRBD2; size: many; V: TRBV7-2; J: TRBJ2-5; DNA: TGTGCCAGCAGCGGTAGCGGGAGGCAAGAGACCCAGTACTTC; CDR3: CASSGSGRQETQYF
D: TRBD2; size: many; V: TRBV10-3; J: TRBJ2-1; DNA: TGTGCCATCAGTGAGTCTGCTAGCGGTAGCTCCTACAATGAGCAGTTCTTC; CDR3: CAISESASGSSYNEQFF
D: TRBD2; size: many; V: TRBV27; J: TRBJ2-1; DNA: TGTGCCAGCAGTATAACTAGCGGGAAGGTCAATGAGCAGTTCTTC; CDR3: CASSITSGKVNEQFF
D: TRBD2; size: many; V: TRBV29-1; J: TRBJ2-3; DNA: TGCAGCGGAGGGCTAGCGGGGAGCACAGATACGCAGTATTTT; CDR3: CSGGLAGSTDTQYF
D: .; size: many; V: TRBV6-5; J: TRBJ2-3; DNA: TGTGCCAGCACCCGACTCGGGGGCACAGATACGCAGTATTTT; CDR3: CASTRLGGTDTQYF
D: TRBD1; size: many; V: TRBV7-2; J: TRBJ2-5; DNA: TGTGCCAGCAGCTTAGCCCTGACAGGGCAAGAGACCCAGTACTTC; CDR3: CASSLALTGQETQYF
D: TRBD1; size: .; V: TRBV7-9; J: TRBJ1-6; DNA: TGTGCCAGCGAGGAGCAGGGGGGCTCCTATAATTCACCCCTCCACTTT; CDR3: CASEEQGGSYNSPLHF
D: TRBD1; size: many; V: TRBV5-1; J: TRBJ2-2; DNA: TGCGCCAGCAGCACGGGACAGAAGAACACCGGGGAGCTGTTTTTT; CDR3: CASSTGQKNTGELFF
D: TRBD2; size: many; V: TRBV7-2; J: TRBJ2-7; DNA: TGTGCCAGCAGCCAGACCAGACTAGCGGAGCCTACCTACGAGCAGTACTTC; CDR3: CASSQTRLAEPTYEQYF
D: TRBD2; size: few; V: TRBV6-5; J: TRBJ2-3; DNA: TGTGCCAGCAGTTACTCGACGGCGGGAGGATCAGATACGCAGTATTTT; CDR3: CASSYSTAGGSDTQYF
D: .; size: few; V: TRBV5-5; J: TRBJ1-4; DNA: TGTGCCAGCAGCTATACAGGGTCGAGGGATGAAAAACTGTTTTTT; CDR3: CASSYTGSRDEKLFF
D: .; size: .; V: TRBV7-2; J: TRBJ2-3; DNA: TGTGCCAGCAGCTCATGGGGGGCAGGGCCGGAGTCAGATACGCAGTATTTT; CDR3: CASSSWGAGPESDTQYF